Detailed here is one TCR beta chain. The antigen is unknown. The CDR3 sequence is 14 residues long. The germline V gene encodes CDR1 MNHEY and CDR2 SVGAGI. The trim removed 5 bases at V and 5 bases at J, leaving 9 bases unmatched. These data belong to a study of siplizumab effects on memory and regulatory T cells. Study-wide points: Treg-derived clones made up an average of approximately 70% of mappable alloreactive CD4+ clones with siplizumab and 26.9% in controls. A major contribution to the alloresponse seemed to be made by naive T cells, which seemed more diverse than memory cells. The authors did not confirm suppressive function in proliferating Tregs from siplizumab cultures. Assignment to unstimulated subsets succeeded for only a minor fraction of the alloreactive clones.

Repertoires were generated with immunoSEQ multiplex PCR, while TCRdb's copy carries only in-frame clones and drops some. Of under 130,000 clones in the sample, 85% to 95% were seen once. The material sequenced was CD4+ T cells sorted from blood. This sequence was found in a human donor in good health. The chain couples TRBV6-5 to TRBJ2-7; 7 bases match TRBD1. In nucleotides, the CDR3 is TGTGCCAGCAGTCGCCCGGACAGGCTCAACGAGCAGTACTTC. It encodes CASSRPDRLNEQYF.